The 17 T cell receptor beta chains listed next were all sequenced from one sample in a study of CD8 T cells in Susac syndrome. Random hexamers were used to reverse transcribe the RNA input (roughly 0.5 to 1 ug). A single record per CDR3 protein comes from TCRdb applying MiXCR to the immunoSEQ multiplex PCR reads. The sample yields about 120,000 distinct CDR3 sequences, over 85% seen once. Sequenced: CD8+ T cells from PBMCs. The receptors stem from a human donor with Susac syndrome.

V gene TRBV11-1 combines with J gene TRBJ2-6; possible D gene TRBD2, 5 bases. Germline loops: CDR1 SGHAT, CDR2 FQDESV (reference sequence). CDR3 length: 15 residues. V lost 6 bases to trimming and J lost 2 bases, with 11 bases between them. Here the CDR3 DNA reads TGTGCCAGCAGGGAAGGGAGTGCTGGGGCCAACGTCCTGACTTTC. This translates into CASREGSAGANVLTF.

The rearrangement joins TRBV19 to TRBJ1-3; TRBD1 agrees at 8 bases. The CDR3 has 14 residues. Trimming removed 10 bases from V and 0 bases from J; junction bases left unmatched: 5. CDR1 and CDR2 from the germline V gene are LNHDA and SQIVND (reference sequence). CDR3 nucleotides: TGTGCCACCCTGGACAGGGACTCTGGAAACACCATATATTTT. Translation: CATLDRDSGNTIYF.

This rearrangement joins TRBV20-1 to TRBJ2-7; D unclear. Trimming shortened V by 2 bases and J by 2 bases, and 10 bases separated the two germline ends. This CDR3 is 13 amino acids long. Germline V CDR1 and CDR2: DFQATT, SNEGSKA (reference sequence). DNA of the CDR3: TGCAGTGCTAGATCCACCCAAACCTACGAGCAGTACTTC. This codes for CSARSTQTYEQYF.

The chain uses TRBV7-8 and TRBJ2-3; D tentatively fits TRBD1 or TRBD2 (5 bases each). Per the germline V gene, CDR1 is SGHVS and CDR2 is FQNEAQ. The CDR3 has 15 residues. Trimming took off 6 bases at V and 2 bases at J, with 15 bases between the two ends. This CDR3 reads CASSLGSGTTDTQYF. The CDR3, as DNA: TGTGCCAGCAGTCTGGGATCTGGGACCACAGATACGCAGTATTTT.

This chain connects TRBV28 to TRBJ1-1; 8 positions agree with TRBD1. The V segment lost 6 bases and the J segment 4 bases; nucleotides outside the gene matches: 10. The CDR3 totals 15 residues. The germline CDR1 and CDR2 sequences are MDHEN and SYDVKM. The CDR3 reads CASRIETGVSTEAFF. The CDR3 region has the DNA TGTGCCAGCAGGATCGAGACAGGGGTTAGCACTGAAGCTTTCTTT.

The chain links TRBV7-9 to TRBJ2-7; 7 nucleotides line up with TRBD2. V lost 5 bases and J lost 4; bases outside the gene matches: 8. CDR3 size: 14 residues. Germline V gives CDR1 SEHNR, CDR2 FQNEAQ (reference sequence). CDR3 loop: CASSPVSGKYEQYF. The CDR3 DNA is TGTGCCAGCAGCCCAGTCAGCGGGAAATACGAGCAGTACTTC.

This rearrangement joins TRBV6-5 to TRBJ2-1; 10 bases map to TRBD2. The V segment lost 5 bases and the J segment 9 bases; nucleotides outside the gene matches: 7. The V gene's germline CDR1 is MNHEY and CDR2 SVGAGI. The CDR3 totals 14 residues. CDR3 loop: CASSQGLAIGEQFF. CDR3 coding DNA: TGTGCCAGCAGTCAGGGACTAGCGATAGGTGAGCAGTTCTTC.

The chain couples TRBV21-1 to TRBJ1-2. TRBV21-1 is given as a pseudogene. The length of the CDR3 is 14 residues. The CDR3 here is CASIRRFHNYGYTF. The CDR3 DNA sequence: TGTGCCAGCATCCGCAGGTTTCACAACTATGGCTACACCTTC.

The chain is built from TRBV12-3 or TRBV12-4 and TRBJ2-5; tentative D call: TRBD1 (6 bases). This CDR3 is 15 amino acids long. The V end was cut by 0 bases, the J end by 1 base, with 9 bases between. The CDR3 protein is CASSLAPDSQETQYF. The CDR3 nucleotides are TGTGCCAGCAGTTTAGCCCCGGACAGCCAAGAGACCCAGTACTTC.

V gene TRBV27 combines with J gene TRBJ1-2; D perhaps matches TRBD1 (5 bases). Germline lookup yields CDR1 MNHEY and CDR2 SMNVEV (reference sequence). Trimming took off 2 bases at V and 5 bases at J, with 9 bases between the two ends. The CDR3 runs to 13 residues. The CDR3 here is CASSLRGEYGYTF. The CDR3, as DNA: TGTGCCAGCAGTTTAAGAGGGGAGTATGGCTACACCTTC.

The chain couples TRBV30 to TRBJ1-5, with D maybe TRBD1 (6 bases). From germline, CDR1 is GTSNPN and CDR2 SVGIG (reference sequence). V was cut by 0 bases and J by 8 bases, with 14 bases left in between. The CDR3 spans 14 residues. The CDR3 loop reads CAWSVPGAFEPQHF. CDR3 sequence (DNA): TGTGCCTGGAGTGTACCGGGGGCCTTCGAGCCCCAGCATTTT.

The J gene is TRBJ1-1, the V gene TRBV12-3 or TRBV12-4; D is unresolved. Trimming took 4 bases from V and 4 from J, leaving 4 bases between them. There are 11 residues in the CDR3. The CDR3 bases are TGTGCCAGCAGTTCAGCCACTGAAGCTTTCTTT. It yields the protein CASSSATEAFF.

This rearrangement joins TRBV28 to TRBJ2-3; D is undetermined. CDR1 is MDHEN and CDR2 is SYDVKM in the germline V gene. This CDR3 region has 13 residues. The V end was cut by 5 bases, the J end by 4 bases, with 10 bases between. In DNA, the CDR3 is TGTGCCAGCAGTAGGCTAGAGGCAGATACGCAGTATTTT. It is translated as CASSRLEADTQYF.

The rearrangement uses TRBV4-3 and TRBJ2-7; no firm D call. This CDR3 has 14 amino acids. The germline gives CDR1 LGHNA, CDR2 YSLEER. Trimming pared 0 bases from V and 0 bases from J, leaving 6 bases between. DNA of the CDR3: TGCGCCAGCAGCCAAGAAGTGTCCTCCTACGAGCAGTACTTC. This translates into CASSQEVSSYEQYF.

The gene calls are TRBV27 and TRBJ2-7; 7 nucleotides align to TRBD1. Germline CDR1 MNHEY, CDR2 SMNVEV (reference sequence). Trimming at V came to 4 bases and at J to 1 base, leaving 1 base not matched to a gene. This CDR3 has 13 residues. This CDR3 is CASSSTGSYEQYF. CDR3 DNA sequence: TGTGCCAGCAGTTCGACAGGGTCCTACGAGCAGTACTTC.

This chain joins TRBV3-1 and TRBJ1-1; a weak D match, TRBD1 (6 bases). V lost 0 bases and J 3 bases, leaving 11 bases between the germline ends. The CDR3 totals 15 residues. Germline values: CDR1 LGHDT, CDR2 YNNKEL (reference sequence). The CDR3 sequence is CASSQDTGTDTEAFF. CDR3 nucleotides: TGTGCCAGCAGCCAAGATACAGGGACGGACACTGAAGCTTTCTTT.

This clonotype showed up just once. V and J are TRBV25-1 and TRBJ1-4, with D possibly being TRBD1 (5 bases). The CDR3 extends over 18 amino acids. Germline V lookup: CDR1 MGHDK, CDR2 SYGVNS. The V gene lost 2 bases and the J gene lost 8 bases, with 24 bases spanning the gap. The CDR3 DNA reads TGTGCCAGCAGTGAAATTTGGGCAGGGAAGGAACCTAGGGAAAAACTGTTTTTT. This gives the protein CASSEIWAGKEPREKLFF.